This TCR beta chain was sequenced in a study of blood T cell repertoires in COVID-19. For the study at large: Sites in the United States, Italy and Spain provided acute and convalescent COVID-19 samples.

Authors' methods: How many nucleated cells were present was estimated from reference gene primer amplification. Libraries were prepared by immunoSEQ multiplex PCR; TCRdb keeps only in-frame clonotypes and omits some of them. V, J and clone size were drawn from that table, and D and trimming were deduced from the DNA. The repertoire includes roughly 180,000 clones, 86% of them detected once, and 20% sits in the top ten. The sequence came from a man between 65 and 85 years old with active or convalescent COVID-19. The sequenced material came from peripheral blood.

Here the CDR3 DNA reads TGTGCCAGCAGTGGCGGGGGAGCGGGAATTAACACCGGGGAGCTGTTTTTT. Protein product: CASSGGGAGINTGELFF. This sequence joins TRBV25-1 and TRBJ2-2, with 7 bases identical to TRBD2. Germline trimming cut 4 bases from V and 2 bases from J; bases unmatched to any gene: 10. The germline gives CDR1 MGHDK, CDR2 SYGVNS. The CDR3 is 17 amino acids.